What follows describes a single T cell receptor (beta chain). Its target is unknown. The stimulus was an HIV-1 Gag 15-mer peptide pool, 0.8 to 1 ug/peptide/mL. Sorted nonresponding memory CD4+ T cells were CD40L-negative, CD69-negative, CD45RO-high. CDR1 and CDR2 (germline): LNHDA, SQIVND (reference sequence). The CDR3 consists of 15 residues. The trim removed 6 bases at V and 1 base at J, leaving 5 bases unmatched. The libraries were made with immunoSEQ version 4 in survey mode. Assay: immunoSEQ multiplex PCR; the TCRdb copy retains only in-frame clones and omits some. The data show tens of thousands of clones, 75% to 85% seen once. This record belongs to a study of persistence of HIV-infected CD4 T cells.

This chain links TRBV19 with TRBJ2-2; 7 bases agree with TRBD1. Material: CD4+ T cells sorted from PBMCs after roughly 18-hour stimulation, obtained from a patient who received antiretroviral therapy. The receptor's source is an adult woman with HIV who was CMV-seropositive. The CDR3 nucleotides read TGTGCCAGTAGGGCCCGGACAGGGAACACCGGGGAGCTGTTTTTT. Its translation is CASRARTGNTGELFF.